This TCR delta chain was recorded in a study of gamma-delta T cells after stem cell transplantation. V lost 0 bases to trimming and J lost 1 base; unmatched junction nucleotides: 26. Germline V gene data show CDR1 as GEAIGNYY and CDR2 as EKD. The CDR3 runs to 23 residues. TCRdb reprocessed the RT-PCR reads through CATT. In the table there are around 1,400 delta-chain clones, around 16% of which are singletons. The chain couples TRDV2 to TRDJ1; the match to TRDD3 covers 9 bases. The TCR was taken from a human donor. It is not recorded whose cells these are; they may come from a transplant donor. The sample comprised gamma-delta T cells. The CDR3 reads CACDTVPTYVGGDTTKSTDKLIF. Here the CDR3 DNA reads TGTGCCTGTGACACCGTCCCGACCTACGTGGGTGGGGATACGACAAAGTCCACCGATAAACTCATCTTT.